The 21 T cell receptor beta chains below come from one sample, sequenced in a study of shared clonotypes between healthy human individuals. As defined, naive CD8 cells were CD45RO-negative and positively selected for CCR7, with terminally differentiated effector memory CD45RA+ cells excluded. The protocol was immunoSEQ multiplex PCR, while the TCRdb copy is restricted to in-frame clones and leaves out a portion. This table has around 2,000,000 clones, about 93% appearing once. The sequenced sample was naive CD8+ T cells from PBMCs. The receptors derive from a man between 18 and 29 years old in good health. Some clones in this sample may be carry-over from other donors' samples.

The gene calls are TRBV9 and TRBJ1-4; perhaps TRBD1 as D (6 bases). V lost 3 bases and J 8 bases, leaving 14 bases between the germline ends. Germline V gene sequence: CDR1 SGDLS, CDR2 YYNGEE. The CDR3 contains 14 residues. CDR3 region: CASSASQGLEKLFF. In nucleotides, the CDR3 is TGTGCCAGCAGCGCTTCACAGGGCCTGGAAAAACTGTTTTTT.

The chain couples TRBV21-1 to TRBJ1-4. TRBV21-1 is described as a pseudogene. This CDR3 spans 17 amino acids. The CDR3 sequence: CASSKGVSPATNEKLFF. For the CDR3, the DNA is TGTGCCAGCAGCAAAGGGGTATCCCCTGCAACTAATGAAAAACTGTTTTTT.

This sequence joins TRBV27 and TRBJ2-7, with 12 bases identical to TRBD2. Trimming at V came to 5 bases and at J to 6 bases, leaving 11 bases not matched to a gene. CDR1 and CDR2 (germline): MNHEY, SMNVEV (reference sequence). CDR3 length: 16 residues. The CDR3 reads CASSHRGLAGRGEQYF. Here the CDR3 DNA reads TGTGCCAGCAGTCACCGTGGACTAGCGGGGCGAGGCGAGCAGTACTTC.

This chain connects TRBV28 to TRBJ1-1; tentatively, D is TRBD1 (6 bases). The germline V and J ends were trimmed by 9 bases and 0 bases, with 11 bases remaining between them. The CDR3 is 13 residues long. Germline loops: CDR1 MDHEN, CDR2 SYDVKM. CDR3 bases: TGTGCCAGTACAGGGCTTTTGAACACTGAAGCTTTCTTT. The encoded protein is CASTGLLNTEAFF.

The CDR3 protein is CASSGDRKQYNEQFF. CDR3 coding DNA: TGTGCCAGCAGTGGGGACAGAAAACAATACAATGAGCAGTTCTTC. V is TRBV28 and J is TRBJ2-1, with 7 bases fitting TRBD1. The trim removed 5 bases at V and 4 bases at J, leaving 8 bases unmatched. Germline values: CDR1 MDHEN, CDR2 SYDVKM. This CDR3 comprises 15 residues.

This chain links TRBV7-9 with TRBJ1-5; D perhaps matches TRBD1 (5 bases). This CDR3 is built from 16 residues. V shed 3 bases and J shed 5 bases, with 17 bases lying between them. CDR1 and CDR2 (germline): SEHNR, FQNEAQ (reference sequence). The CDR3 is CASSFRDGGGDQPQHF. In DNA form, the CDR3 reads TGTGCCAGCAGCTTCAGGGACGGTGGGGGGGATCAGCCCCAGCATTTT.

The CDR3 DNA follows: TGTGCCAGCAGCTCCGATCCCCGACTAGCGGGAGTTAGGACAGATACGCAGTATTTT. Amino acids: CASSSDPRLAGVRTDTQYF. J is TRBJ2-3 and V is TRBV9, with TRBD2 identical over 12 bases. CDR3 length: 19 amino acids. The germline gives CDR1 SGDLS, CDR2 YYNGEE. J gave up 3 bases and V 4 bases, and 15 bases lay outside the gene matches.

The gene calls are TRBV5-5 and TRBJ2-7; 7 bases align to TRBD2. The CDR3 is 15 residues long. The germline CDR1 and CDR2 sequences are SGHKS and YYEKEE (reference sequence). V was pared by 0 bases and J by 5 bases, with 8 bases of the junction left unmatched. The DNA of the CDR3 is TGTGCCAGCAGCTTGGCCCCGAGCGGGAACAACGAGCAGTACTTC. This sequence encodes CASSLAPSGNNEQYF.

The chain couples TRBV13 to TRBJ2-7, with TRBD1 matching 11 bases. Germline values: CDR1 PRHDT, CDR2 FYEKMQ (reference sequence). Trimming at V came to 5 bases and at J to 4 bases, leaving 7 bases not matched to a gene. The CDR3 length is 15 residues. The CDR3 is CASSPRTGGRYEQYF. As DNA, the CDR3 is TGTGCCAGCAGCCCGCGGACAGGGGGCAGATACGAGCAGTACTTC.

The J gene is TRBJ1-1, the V gene TRBV28, with D perhaps TRBD1 (6 bases). In germline, CDR1 is MDHEN, CDR2 SYDVKM. With 6 bases removed from V and 3 bases from J, the gap between germline ends came to 14 bases. The CDR3 loop spans 14 amino acids. CDR3 amino acids: CASRAGGLYTEAFF. The CDR3, as DNA: TGTGCCAGCAGGGCGGGGGGCTTGTACACTGAAGCTTTCTTT.

The chain joins TRBV6-7 to TRBJ1-5, with 10 bases identical to TRBD1. TRBV6-7 is labeled an ORF, and its function is uncertain. The CDR3 is 20 amino acids. Losses at the gene ends were 4 bases for V and 3 bases for J; bases not matched to a gene: 18. In DNA form, the CDR3 reads TGTGCCAGCAGTTCGCCCATAGTTGCGGACAGGGGGTTCCTCAATCAGCCCCAGCATTTT. It encodes CASSSPIVADRGFLNQPQHF.

This chain connects TRBV10-3 to TRBJ2-3, with 11 bases identical to TRBD2. This CDR3 is 17 amino acids long. V shed 0 bases and J 3 bases; nucleotides not matched to a gene: 5. Germline values: CDR1 ENHRY, CDR2 SYGVKD. The CDR3 region has the DNA TGTGCCATCAGTGAGTCTGGGACTAGCGGAACGACAGATACGCAGTATTTT. Translation gives CAISESGTSGTTDTQYF.

In its sample, this clone was seen once. This chain uses TRBV7-6 with TRBJ2-1; TRBD2 agrees at 9 bases. The junction had 9 bases not matched to a gene; V was cut back by 4 bases and J by 5 bases. The CDR3 is made up of 16 amino acids. Per germline, CDR1 SGHVS and CDR2 FNYEAQ. CDR3 loop: CASSWDRSGSHNEQFF. The CDR3 DNA sequence: TGTGCCAGCAGCTGGGATCGTAGCGGGAGCCACAATGAGCAGTTCTTC.

The chain is built from TRBV5-1 and TRBJ2-7, with D uncertain. The CDR3 spans 17 residues. Germline values: CDR1 SGHRS, CDR2 YFSETQ. V was pared by 0 bases and J by 3 bases, with 19 bases between. CDR3 in DNA: TGCGCCAGCAGCTTGGAGACCCAACTACGCCCCCACTACGAGCAGTACTTC. This translates into CASSLETQLRPHYEQYF.

This chain connects TRBV2 to TRBJ1-3; D call uncertain. Trimming removed 7 bases from V and 4 bases from J, with 11 bases in between. CDR1 SNHLY and CDR2 FYNNEI come from the germline V gene. The CDR3 spans 13 residues. In DNA, the CDR3 is TGTGCCAGCACCAAAGGGTCCGGAAACACCATATATTTT. Translated: CASTKGSGNTIYF.

This chain links TRBV5-1 with TRBJ2-7, with TRBD1 matching over 9 bases. Germline loops: CDR1 SGHRS, CDR2 YFSETQ. V lost 4 bases to trimming and J lost 3 bases; unmatched junction nucleotides: 11. The CDR3 has 16 residues. CDR3 nucleotides: TGCGCCAGCAGCATAAGGGACAGGGCCGGAATCTACGAGCAGTACTTC. It specifies CASSIRDRAGIYEQYF.

The chain employs TRBV11-2 and TRBJ2-5, with D possibly TRBD1 on 6 matching bases. Trimming removed 1 base from V and 1 base from J, with 13 bases in between. The CDR3 runs to 16 residues. Germline assignment: CDR1 SGHAT and CDR2 FQNNGV. CDR3 amino acids: CASSLAGALRQETQYF. CDR3 coding DNA: TGTGCCAGCAGCTTAGCAGGGGCGCTCCGCCAAGAGACCCAGTACTTC. The full variable domain, completed using reference TRBV11-2 and TRBJ2-5, is EAGVAQSPRYKIIEKRQSVAFWCNPISGHATLYWYQQILGQGPKLLIQFQNNGVVDDSQLPKDRFSAERLKGVDSTLKIQPAKLEDSAVYLCASSLAGALRQETQYFGPGTRLLVL.

The rearrangement uses TRBV19 and TRBJ2-1; D might be TRBD1 (5 bases). The CDR3 length is 16 residues. Germline CDR1 and CDR2: LNHDA and SQIVND (reference sequence). V shed 3 bases and J shed 0 bases, with 12 bases lying between them. Written as DNA, the CDR3 is TGTGCCAGTAGTATTGACGTTGGGGCCTCCTACAATGAGCAGTTCTTC. This gives the protein CASSIDVGASYNEQFF.

As concerns this clone: Other DNA sequences in the sample encode the same CDR3. CDR3 coding DNA: TGTGCCAGCAGTGAGGAGACATATTCTTACAATGAGCAGTTCTTC. It encodes CASSEETYSYNEQFF. The chain links TRBV6-1 to TRBJ2-1; D not certain. Per germline, CDR1 MNHNS and CDR2 SASEGT. The CDR3 loop spans 15 amino acids. Trimming shortened V by 3 bases and J by 4 bases, and 13 bases separated the two germline ends.

The chain links TRBV14 to TRBJ2-1; no clear D gene. CDR1 is SGHDN and CDR2 is FVKESK in the germline V gene. V was shortened by 1 base and J by 7 bases, with 5 bases between the two germline ends. The CDR3 runs 12 residues. CDR3 DNA sequence: TGTGCCAGCAGCCAAGCTTTTAATGAGCAGTTCTTC. Translating gives CASSQAFNEQFF.

J is TRBJ2-3 and V is TRBV15, with a possible D match to TRBD1 (5 bases). Germline CDR1 is LNHNV and CDR2 is YYDKDF (reference sequence). Trimming left V 0 bases short and J 0 bases short, with 7 bases between. The CDR3 runs 15 residues. CDR3 amino acids: CATSREGASTDTQYF. CDR3 nucleotides: TGTGCCACCAGCAGAGAAGGGGCTAGCACAGATACGCAGTATTTT.